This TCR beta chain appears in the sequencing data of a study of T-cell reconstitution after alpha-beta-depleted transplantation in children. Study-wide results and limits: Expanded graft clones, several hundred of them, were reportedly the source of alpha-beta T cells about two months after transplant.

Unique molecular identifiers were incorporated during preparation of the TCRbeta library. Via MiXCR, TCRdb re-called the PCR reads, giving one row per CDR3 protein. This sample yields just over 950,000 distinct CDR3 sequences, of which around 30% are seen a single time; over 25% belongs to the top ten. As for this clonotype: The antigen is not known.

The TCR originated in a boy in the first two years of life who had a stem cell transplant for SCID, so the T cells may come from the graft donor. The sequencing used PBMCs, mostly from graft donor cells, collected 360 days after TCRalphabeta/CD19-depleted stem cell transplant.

The CDR3 nucleotides are TGTGCCAGCACCCTCAGGGGGCGAGGAGAGACCCAGTACTTC. It is translated as CASTLRGRGETQYF. The chain couples TRBV7-2 to TRBJ2-5; 8 positions agree with TRBD1. CDR1 is SGHTA and CDR2 is FQGNSA in the germline V gene. The CDR3 totals 14 residues. V shed 7 bases and J 4 bases; nucleotides not matched to a gene: 8.